This paragraph reports one T cell receptor beta chain. The antigen is not known. This entry is derived from a study of cytomegalovirus exposure and HLA in healthy donors. Notes on the study in general: Cytomegalovirus status, reportedly, was diagnosed with high specificity and sensitivity by the classifier. Researchers reported that a few CMV-associated chains were confirmed in vitro as CMV antigen-specific.

Method: immunoSEQ multiplex PCR; TCRdb's copy keeps in-frame clones and lacks some. This repertoire shows around 160,000 clones, about 85% found once; its top ten account for around 2.4%. V was pared by 4 bases and J by 4 bases, with 12 bases between. Looked up from germline, CDR1 is SGHNT and CDR2 is YYREEE (reference sequence). This CDR3 has 14 residues. Sequencing was done on a sample of PBMCs. This chain connects TRBV5-4 to TRBJ1-3, with no clear D. The clonotype was recovered from a man younger than 40 in good health and CMV-seropositive. This chain's CDR3 is CASSPQTGGNTIYF. DNA of the CDR3: TGTGCCAGCAGCCCCCAGACGGGAGGAAACACCATATATTTT.